These 11 T cell receptor beta chains share one sample of origin, sequenced in a study of control samples from healthy donors and cancer patients. TCRdb's table, derived via immunoSEQ multiplex PCR, lists solely in-frame clones and lacks some. Of around 50,000 clones in the sample, 85% to 95% were seen once. Sequencing used blood. These receptors all come from a young man in good health.

The rearrangement links TRBV13 to TRBJ2-3, with 10 nucleotides matching TRBD2. This CDR3 is built from 19 residues. The ends lost 3 bases at V and 5 bases at J; junction bases unmatched: 17. Germline V gene data show CDR1 as PRHDT and CDR2 as FYEKMQ (reference sequence). CDR3 nucleotides: TGTGCCAGCAGCTTCCCCCTTAATCTAGCGGGAGAGGTTGAAGATACGCAGTATTTT. Translation gives CASSFPLNLAGEVEDTQYF.

The genes are TRBV18 and TRBJ2-1; D ambiguous. CDR1 KGHSH and CDR2 LQKENI come from the germline V gene. CDR3 length: 16 residues. V was trimmed by 1 base and J by 0 bases, leaving 10 bases between them. The CDR3 reads CASSPRARSSYNEQFF. The CDR3 DNA sequence: TGTGCCAGCTCACCACGGGCCAGGAGCTCCTACAATGAGCAGTTCTTC.

This chain connects TRBV10-3 to TRBJ2-5; D perhaps matches TRBD1 (6 bases). The V end was cut by 4 bases, the J end by 5 bases, with 14 bases between. Germline CDR1 is ENHRY and CDR2 is SYGVKD. This CDR3 comprises 14 residues. CDR3 bases: TGTGCCATCAGTGCACAGGGCCTCCAGGAGACCCAGTACTTC. Translated, it gives CAISAQGLQETQYF.

The rearrangement uses TRBV5-4 and TRBJ2-7; TRBD2 matches at 9 bases. The CDR3 is 15 amino acids. V lost 0 bases, J lost 0 bases, and 1 base stayed unmatched. CDR1 is SGHNT, CDR2 YYREEE, per germline (reference sequence). The DNA for the CDR3 is TGTGCCAGCAGCTTGGGTAGCGGGAGCTCCTACGAGCAGTACTTC. Translating gives CASSLGSGSSYEQYF.

This clone was recorded once. This chain links TRBV5-1 with TRBJ2-1, with 9 bases identical to TRBD1. In germline, CDR1 is SGHRS, CDR2 YFSETQ. The J segment lost 8 bases and the V segment lost 4 bases, leaving 10 bases of the junction unmatched. This CDR3 comprises 15 residues. The CDR3 sequence is CASSTGTGLVYEQFF. The CDR3 DNA reads TGCGCCAGCAGCACCGGGACAGGGCTGGTCTATGAGCAGTTCTTC.

The gene calls are TRBV29-1 and TRBJ1-2, with D hard to call. V was shortened by 5 bases and J by 8 bases, with 12 bases between the two germline ends. Germline loops: CDR1 SQVTM, CDR2 ANQGSEA. There are 11 residues in the CDR3. Here the CDR3 DNA reads TGCAGCGTTACGTACCTGGACGGCTACACCTTC. Translated: CSVTYLDGYTF.

This chain connects TRBV9 to TRBJ1-4; D ambiguous. The germline V and J ends were trimmed by 0 bases and 2 bases, with 17 bases remaining between them. The CDR3 is made up of 18 amino acids. Germline V gene data show CDR1 as SGDLS and CDR2 as YYNGEE. CDR3 residues: CASSVDSWAPGTNEKLFF. Here the CDR3 DNA reads TGTGCCAGCAGCGTAGACAGTTGGGCCCCTGGGACTAATGAAAAACTGTTTTTT.

This clone was observed a handful of times. This chain joins TRBV7-9 and TRBJ2-7; no clear D gene. Germline CDR1 is SEHNR and CDR2 is FQNEAQ (reference sequence). V lost 0 bases and J lost 0, with 9 bases in between. The CDR3 has 15 amino acids. The CDR3 loop is CASSLAGSPSYEQYF. CDR3 nucleotide sequence: TGTGCCAGCAGCTTAGCGGGGTCCCCCTCCTACGAGCAGTACTTC.

The chain uses TRBV18 and TRBJ2-3, with D maybe TRBD2 (6 bases). V lost 3 bases, J lost 4 bases, and 17 bases lay in between. CDR1 KGHSH and CDR2 LQKENI come from the germline V gene. This CDR3 has 16 residues. As DNA, the CDR3 is TGTGCCAGCTCACCGAGGCTAGCGATGGAAGCAGATACGCAGTATTTT. Its protein is CASSPRLAMEADTQYF. Full variable domain (rest looked up from reference TRBV18 and TRBJ2-3): NAGVMQNPRHLVRRRGQEARLRCSPMKGHSHVYWYRQLPEEGLKFMVYLQKENIIDESGMPKERFSAEFPKEGPSILRIQQVVRGDSAAYFCASSPRLAMEADTQYFGPGTRLTVL.

This rearrangement joins TRBV7-3 to TRBJ2-3, with D possibly TRBD2 on 5 matching bases. Germline V lookup: CDR1 SGHTA, CDR2 FQGTGA. V gave up 5 bases and J gave up 2 bases, with 14 bases separating them. This CDR3 region has 15 residues. The CDR3 DNA reads as TGTGCCAGCAGCCGGGAAGGATTCGACACAGATACGCAGTATTTT. It yields the protein CASSREGFDTDTQYF. Together with reference TRBV7-3 and TRBJ2-3, the CDR3 gives the full variable domain: GAGVSQTPSNKVTEKGKYVELRCDPISGHTALYWYRQSLGQGPEFLIYFQGTGAADDSGLPNDRFFAVRPEGSVSTLKIQRTERGDSAVYLCASSREGFDTDTQYFGPGTRLTVL.

V usage is TRBV27 and J usage is TRBJ2-7; 7 bases map to TRBD2. This CDR3 is built from 15 residues. The junction had 9 bases not matched to a gene; V was cut back by 0 bases and J by 7 bases. From germline, CDR1 is MNHEY and CDR2 SMNVEV (reference sequence). Here the CDR3 reads CASSLSGEGTGEQYF. The CDR3 DNA is TGTGCCAGCAGTTTATCGGGGGAGGGAACGGGGGAGCAGTACTTC.